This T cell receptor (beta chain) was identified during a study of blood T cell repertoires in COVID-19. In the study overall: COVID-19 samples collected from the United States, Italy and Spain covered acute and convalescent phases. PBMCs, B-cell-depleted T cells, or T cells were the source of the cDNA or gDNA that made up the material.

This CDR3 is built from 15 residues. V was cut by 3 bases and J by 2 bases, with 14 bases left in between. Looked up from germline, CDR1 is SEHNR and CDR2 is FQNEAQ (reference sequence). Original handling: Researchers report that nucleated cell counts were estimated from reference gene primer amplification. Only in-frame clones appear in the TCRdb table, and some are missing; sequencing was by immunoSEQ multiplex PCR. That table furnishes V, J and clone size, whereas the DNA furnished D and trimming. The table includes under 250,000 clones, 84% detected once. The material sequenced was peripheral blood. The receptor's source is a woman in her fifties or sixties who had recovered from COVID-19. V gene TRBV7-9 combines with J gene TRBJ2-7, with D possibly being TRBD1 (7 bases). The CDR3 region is CASSFGAGQPYEQYF. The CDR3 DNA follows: TGTGCCAGCAGCTTTGGGGCGGGACAGCCCTACGAGCAGTACTTC.